The entry that follows covers one TCR beta chain sequence. Germline V gene sequence: CDR1 SGDLS, CDR2 YYNGEE. With 3 bases clipped from V and 1 base from J, the junction kept 7 bases outside the gene matches. The CDR3 is made up of 16 amino acids. Some clones are missing from TCRdb's copy, which holds only in-frame ones; the method was immunoSEQ multiplex PCR. The sample carries approximately 290,000 clones, about 85% recorded once. This specimen belongs to a study of blood T cell repertoires in COVID-19. Sequencing was carried out using peripheral blood. The V and J genes are TRBV9 and TRBJ2-3; 8 bases are a match to TRBD2. This TCR came from a human donor with COVID-19, enrolled during active disease. The donor label of this sample is uncertain. The CDR3 sequence: CASSASSTSGTDTQYF. CDR3 coding DNA: TGTGCCAGCAGCGCTAGTTCGACTAGCGGCACAGATACGCAGTATTTT.